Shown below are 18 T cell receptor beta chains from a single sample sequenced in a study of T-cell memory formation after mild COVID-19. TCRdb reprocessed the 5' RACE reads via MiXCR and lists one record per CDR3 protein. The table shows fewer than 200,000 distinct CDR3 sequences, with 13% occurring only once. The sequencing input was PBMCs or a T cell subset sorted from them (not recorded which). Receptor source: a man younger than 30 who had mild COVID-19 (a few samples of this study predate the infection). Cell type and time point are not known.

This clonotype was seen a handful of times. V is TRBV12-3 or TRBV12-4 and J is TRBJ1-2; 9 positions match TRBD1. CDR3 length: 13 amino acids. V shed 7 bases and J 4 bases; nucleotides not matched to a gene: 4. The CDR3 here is CASNPGQGYGYTF. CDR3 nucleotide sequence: TGTGCCAGCAACCCGGGACAGGGCTATGGCTACACCTTC.

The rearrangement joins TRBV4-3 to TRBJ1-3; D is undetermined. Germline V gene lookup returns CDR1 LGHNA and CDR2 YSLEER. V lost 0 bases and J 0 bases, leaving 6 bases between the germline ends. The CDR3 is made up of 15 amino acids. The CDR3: CASSQEGISGNTIYF. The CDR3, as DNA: TGCGCCAGCAGCCAAGAGGGAATCTCTGGAAACACCATATATTTT.

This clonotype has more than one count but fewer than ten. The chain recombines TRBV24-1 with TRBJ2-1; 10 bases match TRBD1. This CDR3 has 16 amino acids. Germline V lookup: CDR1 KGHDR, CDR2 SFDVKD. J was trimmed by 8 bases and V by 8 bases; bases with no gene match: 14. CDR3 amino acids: CATMEAPGQGRDEQFF. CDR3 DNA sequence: TGTGCCACCATGGAAGCGCCGGGACAGGGGAGGGATGAGCAGTTCTTC.

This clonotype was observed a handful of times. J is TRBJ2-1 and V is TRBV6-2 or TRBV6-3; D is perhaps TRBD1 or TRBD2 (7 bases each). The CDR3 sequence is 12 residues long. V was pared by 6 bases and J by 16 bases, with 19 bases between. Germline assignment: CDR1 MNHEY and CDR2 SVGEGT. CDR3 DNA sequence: TGTGCCAGCAGCCCCTGGGGGGGACAGTACTTCTTC. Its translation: CASSPWGGQYFF.

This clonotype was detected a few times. The CDR3 loop is CASSLSLDGYTF. The CDR3 region has the DNA TGTGCCAGCAGCTTAAGCCTCGATGGCTACACCTTC. This rearrangement joins TRBV7-9 to TRBJ1-2, with D uncertain. The CDR3 has 12 amino acids. Trimming took off 2 bases at V and 6 bases at J, with 7 bases between the two ends. Germline-derived CDR1 and CDR2 are SEHNR and FQNEAQ (reference sequence).

CDR3 residues: CASSSTSGPRGLDTQYF. CDR3 sequence (DNA): TGTGCCAGCAGCTCGACTAGCGGGCCGCGCGGGTTGGATACGCAGTATTTT. The chain carries TRBV5-4 and TRBJ2-3; 10 bases align to TRBD2. The CDR3 is 17 amino acids. The germline V gene encodes CDR1 SGHNT and CDR2 YYREEE (reference sequence). Losses at the gene ends were 3 bases for V and 6 bases for J; bases not matched to a gene: 13.

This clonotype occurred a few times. DNA for the CDR3: TGCAGCGTTGCGATGATGGGCACTGAAGCTTTCTTT. Protein product: CSVAMMGTEAFF. The rearrangement links TRBV29-1 to TRBJ1-1; D not certain. The V and J ends lost 4 bases and 4 bases respectively, with 10 bases between them. This CDR3 contains 12 residues. Germline V gives CDR1 SQVTM, CDR2 ANQGSEA. Drawing the rest from reference TRBV29-1 and TRBJ1-1, the complete variable domain is SAVISQKPSRDICQRGTSLTIQCQVDSQVTMMFWYRQQPGQSLTLIATANQGSEATYESGFVIDKFPISRPNLTFSTLTVSNMSPEDSSIYLCSVAMMGTEAFFGQGTRLTVV.

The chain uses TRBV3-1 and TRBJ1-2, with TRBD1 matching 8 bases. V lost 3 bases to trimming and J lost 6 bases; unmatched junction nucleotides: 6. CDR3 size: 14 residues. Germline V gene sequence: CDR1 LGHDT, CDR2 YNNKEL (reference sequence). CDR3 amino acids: CASSHLTGGNGYTF. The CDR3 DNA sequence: TGTGCCAGCAGCCACCTCACAGGGGGTAATGGCTACACCTTC.

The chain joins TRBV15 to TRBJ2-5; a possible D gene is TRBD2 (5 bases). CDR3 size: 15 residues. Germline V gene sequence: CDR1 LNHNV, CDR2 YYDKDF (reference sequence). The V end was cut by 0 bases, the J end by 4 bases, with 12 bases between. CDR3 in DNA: TGTGCCACCAGCAGAGACCGCGCAGGAGGAGAGACCCAGTACTTC. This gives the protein CATSRDRAGGETQYF.

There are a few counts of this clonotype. The CDR3 DNA follows: TGCGCCAGCAGCCAAGTTAAACAGGGCTCCACAGATACGCAGTATTTT. This codes for CASSQVKQGSTDTQYF. The V and J genes are TRBV4-1 and TRBJ2-3; perhaps TRBD1 as D (6 bases). V lost 1 base and J lost 2, with 13 bases in between. The CDR3 is made up of 16 amino acids. The germline CDR1 and CDR2 sequences are MGHRA and YSYEKL.

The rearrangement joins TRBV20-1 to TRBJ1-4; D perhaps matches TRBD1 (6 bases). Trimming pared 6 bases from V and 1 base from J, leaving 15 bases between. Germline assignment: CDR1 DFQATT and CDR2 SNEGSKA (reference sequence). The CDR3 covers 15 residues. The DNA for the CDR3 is TGCAGTGCCACAGTCGGAGGGGGAACTAATGAAAAACTGTTTTTT. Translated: CSATVGGGTNEKLFF.

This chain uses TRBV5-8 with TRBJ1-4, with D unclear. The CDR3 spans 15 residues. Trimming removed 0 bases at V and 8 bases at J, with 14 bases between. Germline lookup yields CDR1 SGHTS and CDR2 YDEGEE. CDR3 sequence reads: CASSLVASGREKLFF. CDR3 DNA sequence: TGTGCCAGCAGCTTGGTTGCATCGGGAAGAGAAAAACTGTTTTTT.

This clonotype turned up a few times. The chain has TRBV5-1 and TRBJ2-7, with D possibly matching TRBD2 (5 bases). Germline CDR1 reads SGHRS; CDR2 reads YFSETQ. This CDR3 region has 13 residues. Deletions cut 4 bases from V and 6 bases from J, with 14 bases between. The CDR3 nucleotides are TGCGCCAGCAGCCCACCCGGGGTGAGCGAGCAGTACTTC. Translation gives CASSPPGVSEQYF.

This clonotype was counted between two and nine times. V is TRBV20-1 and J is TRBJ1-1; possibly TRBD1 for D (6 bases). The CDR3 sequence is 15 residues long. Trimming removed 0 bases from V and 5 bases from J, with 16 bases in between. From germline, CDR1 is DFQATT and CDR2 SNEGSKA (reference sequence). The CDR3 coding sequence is TGCAGTGCTAGAGAAGTCGGACAGTGGGGGACTGAAGCTTTCTTT. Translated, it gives CSAREVGQWGTEAFF.

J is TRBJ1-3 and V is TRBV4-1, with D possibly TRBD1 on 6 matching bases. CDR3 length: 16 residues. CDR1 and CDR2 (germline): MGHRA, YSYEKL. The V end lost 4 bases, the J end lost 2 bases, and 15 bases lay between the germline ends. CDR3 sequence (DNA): TGCGCCAGCAGCCCCACAGGGCAGGGTCCTGGAAACACCATATATTTT. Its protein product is CASSPTGQGPGNTIYF.

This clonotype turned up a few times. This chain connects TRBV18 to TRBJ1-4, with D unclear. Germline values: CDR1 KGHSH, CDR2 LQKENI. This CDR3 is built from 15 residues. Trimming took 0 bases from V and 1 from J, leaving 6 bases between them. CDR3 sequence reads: CASSPPGETNEKLFF. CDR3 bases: TGTGCCAGCTCACCACCGGGTGAAACTAATGAAAAACTGTTTTTT. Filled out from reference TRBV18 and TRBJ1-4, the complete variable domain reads NAGVMQNPRHLVRRRGQEARLRCSPMKGHSHVYWYRQLPEEGLKFMVYLQKENIIDESGMPKERFSAEFPKEGPSILRIQQVVRGDSAAYFCASSPPGETNEKLFFGSGTQLSVL.

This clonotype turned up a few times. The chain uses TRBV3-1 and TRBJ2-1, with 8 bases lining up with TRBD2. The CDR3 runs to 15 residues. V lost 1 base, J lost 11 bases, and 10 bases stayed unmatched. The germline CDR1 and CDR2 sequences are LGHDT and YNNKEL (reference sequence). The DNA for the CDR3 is TGTGCCAGCAGCCAAGTCCGGACTAGCCTCTTGAAGCAGTTCTTC. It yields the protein CASSQVRTSLLKQFF.

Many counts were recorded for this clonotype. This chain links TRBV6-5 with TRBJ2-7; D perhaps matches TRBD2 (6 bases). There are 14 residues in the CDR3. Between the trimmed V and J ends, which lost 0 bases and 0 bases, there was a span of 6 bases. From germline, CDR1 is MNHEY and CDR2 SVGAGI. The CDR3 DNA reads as TGTGCCAGCAGTTACTCGCGGGGCTCCTACGAGCAGTACTTC. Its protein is CASSYSRGSYEQYF.